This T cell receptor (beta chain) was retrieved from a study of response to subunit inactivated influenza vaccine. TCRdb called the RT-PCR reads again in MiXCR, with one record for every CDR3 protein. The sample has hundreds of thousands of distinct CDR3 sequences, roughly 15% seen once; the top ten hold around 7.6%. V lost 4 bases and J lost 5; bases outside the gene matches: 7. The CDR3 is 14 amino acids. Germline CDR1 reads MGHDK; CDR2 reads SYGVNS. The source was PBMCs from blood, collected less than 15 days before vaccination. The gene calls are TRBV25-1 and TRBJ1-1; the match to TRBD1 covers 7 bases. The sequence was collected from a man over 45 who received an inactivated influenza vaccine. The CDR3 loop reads CASSVPGGLTEAFF. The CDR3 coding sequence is TGTGCCAGCAGTGTTCCAGGGGGTTTGACTGAAGCTTTCTTT.